This T cell receptor beta chain was identified during a study of identical twins. Study conclusions and caveats: A cross-sectional statistical analysis, not follow-up of the same donors, supported the conclusions. Twin pairs' shared out-of-frame alpha sequences were enriched in low generation probability.

Trimming removed 4 bases at V and 6 bases at J, with 17 bases between. The CDR3 consists of 15 residues. The germline gives CDR1 SGHRS, CDR2 YFSETQ. Many counts were recorded for this clonotype. Its matching antigen is unknown. TCRdb processed the 5' RACE reads anew with MiXCR; each CDR3 protein has one entry. Of a few hundred thousand distinct CDR3 sequences listed, 10% to 13% are singletons. Sequences were obtained from memory T cells sorted from blood. This sequence was found in a man aged 45-60 years in good health. The gene calls are TRBV5-1 and TRBJ1-5; D gene unclear. The CDR3 bases are TGCGCCAGCAGCGCGGACGGGAATTGGGCTCAGCCCCAGCATTTT. Translation: CASSADGNWAQPQHF. The variable domain in full, with the rest retrieved from reference TRBV5-1 and TRBJ1-5, is KAGVTQTPRYLIKTRGQQVTLSCSPISGHRSVSWYQQTPGQGLQFLFEYFSETQRNKGNFPGRFSGRQFSNSRSEMNVSTLELGDSALYLCASSADGNWAQPQHFGDGTRLSIL.